Listed here are 10 T cell receptor beta chains from one sample, sequenced in a study of blood T cells in healthy people across ages. Together with a sample-barcoded 5' primer, a J-beta primer mix was included in a second PCR lasting roughly 6 to 12 cycles. TCRdb re-derived calls from the 5' RACE reads in MiXCR, one entry per CDR3 protein. The table has over 1.5 million distinct CDR3 sequences, less than 50% seen once. The sequenced sample was blood. Source of these receptors: a middle-aged woman in good health.

This rearrangement joins TRBV6-5 to TRBJ2-1; 11 bases agree with TRBD2. The length of the CDR3 is 17 residues. Per the germline V gene, CDR1 is MNHEY and CDR2 is SVGAGI. J lost 6 bases, V lost 4 bases, and 11 bases had no gene match. CDR3 in amino acids: CASSSLSGTSGSNEQFF. CDR3 nucleotide sequence: TGTGCCAGCAGTTCACTCTCCGGGACTAGCGGATCCAATGAGCAGTTCTTC.

The chain combines TRBV5-1 with TRBJ2-5; D is ambiguous. CDR1 is SGHRS and CDR2 is YFSETQ in the germline V gene. The CDR3 is made up of 13 amino acids. The germline V and J ends were trimmed by 1 base and 11 bases, with 15 bases remaining between them. The CDR3 bases are TGCGCCAGCAGCTTGAGGCACCCTCTAGAGCAGTACTTC. Translated, it gives CASSLRHPLEQYF.

The CDR3 DNA reads TGTGCCAGCAGTTTAGTACTAGCAAATACGCAGTATTTT. It translates to CASSLVLANTQYF. The genes are TRBV12-3 or TRBV12-4 and TRBJ2-3; possible D gene TRBD2, 6 bases. The CDR3 contains 13 residues. Trimming pared 1 base from V and 7 bases from J, leaving 9 bases between.

This clonotype showed up just once. The rearrangement links TRBV6-5 to TRBJ1-1, with TRBD1 identical over 12 bases. V was pared by 6 bases and J by 4 bases, with 9 bases of the junction left unmatched. The CDR3 spans 16 residues. CDR1 and CDR2 (germline): MNHEY, SVGAGI. CDR3 sequence reads: CASSPRDRGRITEAFF. CDR3 DNA: TGTGCCAGCAGCCCACGGGACAGGGGGCGCATCACTGAAGCTTTCTTT.

The chain carries TRBV5-1 and TRBJ2-1; D call uncertain. The germline V and J ends were trimmed by 4 bases and 5 bases, with 13 bases remaining between them. The CDR3 is made up of 14 amino acids. The germline gives CDR1 SGHRS, CDR2 YFSETQ. The CDR3 protein is CASSMWGNNNEQFF. CDR3 nucleotides: TGCGCCAGCAGCATGTGGGGTAACAACAATGAGCAGTTCTTC.

This sequence joins TRBV20-1 and TRBJ2-6, with D perhaps TRBD1 (5 bases). CDR3 length: 8 residues. V dropped 5 bases and J dropped 18 bases, with 8 bases sitting between them. The germline gives CDR1 DFQATT, CDR2 SNEGSKA (reference sequence). CDR3: CSALTGTF. The CDR3 DNA reads as TGCAGTGCTCTAACAGGGACTTTC.

The CDR3 coding sequence is TGCAGTGCTGTCCCGGGCAATAGTATGAACACTGAAGCTTTCTTT. Amino acids: CSAVPGNSMNTEAFF. The chain couples TRBV20-1 to TRBJ1-1; D uncertain. The ends were cut back, 5 bases at V and 0 bases at J, with 16 bases in the middle. The germline gives CDR1 DFQATT, CDR2 SNEGSKA (reference sequence). This CDR3 comprises 15 residues.

This chain uses TRBV20-1 with TRBJ2-7; possibly TRBD1 or TRBD2 for D (5 bases each). This CDR3 has 11 residues. In germline, CDR1 is DFQATT, CDR2 SNEGSKA (reference sequence). The CDR3 nucleotides are TGCACCGTCGGGACCGGCTACGAGCAGTACTTC. Protein: CTVGTGYEQYF.

This clonotype was picked up a small number of times. This CDR3 reads CASSQTQAGGDTQYF. CDR3 in DNA: TGCGCCAGCAGCCAGACCCAAGCGGGAGGAGATACGCAGTATTTT. This sequence joins TRBV4-1 and TRBJ2-3; TRBD2 aligns across 9 bases. After removal of 3 bases from V and 5 bases from J, the junction contained 6 bases not matched to a gene. Germline V gene lookup returns CDR1 MGHRA and CDR2 YSYEKL. The CDR3 totals 15 residues.

The genes are TRBV24-1 and TRBJ2-3; 7 bases align to TRBD2. Germline V gene lookup returns CDR1 KGHDR and CDR2 SFDVKD. The CDR3 totals 17 residues. Germline trimming cut 7 bases from V and 3 bases from J; bases unmatched to any gene: 15. This chain's CDR3 is CATSDPGDYGGTDTQYF. The CDR3, as DNA: TGTGCCACCAGCGACCCCGGGGACTACGGGGGGACAGATACGCAGTATTTT.